This entry describes one T cell receptor beta chain. This could be a read error, since a much larger clone is one nucleotide away. With around 450 ng total RNA as template and a constant-region primer, TCR beta cDNA was made. Employing slightly modified ARM-PCR, three nested multiplex PCR rounds were run, and these gave rise to the TCR beta libraries. It was with TRBV1-TRBV30 forward primers and a C-beta reverse primer that the first two PCR rounds were run, at around 11 cycles each. Each CDR3 protein is one row after TCRdb ran MiXCR on the multiplex PCR reads. In the table there are approximately 92,000 distinct CDR3 sequences, about 73% of which are singletons. The entry originates in a study of tumor-infiltrating lymphocytes in primary liver carcinoma. On the study more broadly: Maximum tumor diameters ranged from about 4 to 11 cm, stage T1-T3 N0M0.

V lost 7 bases and J lost 14, with 16 bases in between. CDR1 SGHNT and CDR2 YYREEE come from the germline V gene (reference sequence). The CDR3 is made up of 11 amino acids. Joint extraction of RNA and DNA used roughly 20-33 mg of bulk tissue that was unsorted. Chronic HBV infection, which was untreated, was present in the patients. What was sequenced was tumor-adjacent normal liver tissue. This TCR was recovered from a man aged 35 to 55 with primary liver carcinoma and hepatitis B virus infection. The chain couples TRBV5-4 to TRBJ2-1, with D hard to call. The CDR3 loop reads CASGLRTQEFF. The DNA for the CDR3 is TGTGCCAGCGGCCTTCGGACGCAGGAGTTCTTC.